This T cell receptor beta chain is from a study of T cell repertoires in cytomegalovirus infection. On the study more broadly: Based on public TCR beta signatures, there were indications of CMV infection and of a matching HLA type.

The sample holds a few counts of this clonotype. What it recognizes is unknown. CDR1 SGHTA and CDR2 FQGNSA come from the germline V gene. V was pared by 6 bases and J by 4 bases, with 19 bases between. The CDR3 loop spans 16 amino acids. Each CDR3 protein is one row after TCRdb ran MiXCR on the reads. The table lists about 890,000 distinct CDR3 sequences, roughly a third of them singletons. The chain links TRBV7-2 to TRBJ2-1, with D possibly TRBD2 on 6 matching bases. The origin of this receptor is a human donor in good health (CMV status not recorded). Some clones in this sample may be carry-over from other donors' samples. Sample: cultured CD8+ T cells from PBMCs, taken from culture after CMV antigen stimulation. CDR3 loop: CASRSSWGEAYNEQFF. The CDR3 DNA reads TGTGCCAGCAGAAGCTCCTGGGGGGAGGCGTACAATGAGCAGTTCTTC.